This T cell receptor beta chain is drawn from a study of CD8 T cells in Susac syndrome. The length of the CDR3 is 14 residues. CDR1 is SQVTM and CDR2 is ANQGSEA in the germline V gene. J was trimmed by 5 bases and V by 6 bases; bases with no gene match: 9. TCR beta was sequenced from blood CD8+ and CD4+ T cells. The RNA input was roughly 0.45 to 1 ug, and it was reverse transcribed with random hexamers. The immunoSEQ assay covered 54 Vbeta and 13 Jbeta segments for CDR3. TCRdb reprocessed the immunoSEQ multiplex PCR reads via MiXCR and lists one record per CDR3 protein. The table records approximately 94,000 distinct CDR3 sequences, approximately 95% of them present only once. This clonotype showed up just once.

The V gene is TRBV29-1, the J gene TRBJ2-5; 10 nucleotides match TRBD2. The receptor was isolated from a human donor with Susac syndrome. The sample consisted of CD8+ T cells from PBMCs. CDR3 nucleotides: TGCAGCGTGATATTGGGACTAGCGAAGGAGACCCAGTACTTC. Amino acid sequence: CSVILGLAKETQYF.